The TCR beta chain under discussion was sequenced for a study of shared clonotypes between healthy human individuals. In regard to this clone: What it binds is not known.

A split of CD4+ cells into CD45RA+ naive and CD45RA-negative memory subsets was performed. Study conclusions and caveats: Investigators expected sequencing depth to affect clonotype sharing among donors.

Investigators spread the genomic DNA of each subset evenly over several immunoSEQ plates. The method was immunoSEQ multiplex PCR; TCRdb's version includes in-frame clones alone and lacks a portion of them. The sample lists under 1,100,000 clones, about 80% seen once, with roughly 1.4% in the top ten. The V end lost 5 bases, the J end lost 6 bases, and 20 bases lay between the germline ends. This CDR3 contains 17 residues. In germline, CDR1 is SEHNR, CDR2 FQNEAQ (reference sequence). The V gene is TRBV7-9, the J gene TRBJ1-6; D might be TRBD1 (5 bases). The sequenced material came from memory CD4+ T cells sorted from blood. Subset specified: CD45RA-negative fraction. This sequence was found in a man aged 18-30 years in good health. CDR3: CASSRWGVRDGNSPLHF. DNA for the CDR3: TGTGCCAGCAGCCGGTGGGGGGTCAGGGATGGTAATTCACCCCTCCACTTT. Full variable domain (remainder filled in from reference TRBV7-9 and TRBJ1-6): DTGVSQNPRHKITKRGQNVTFRCDPISEHNRLYWYRQTLGQGPEFLTYFQNEAQLEKSRLLSDRFSAERPKGSFSTLEIQRTEQGDSAMYLCASSRWGVRDGNSPLHFGNGTRLTVT.